This T cell receptor beta chain was found in a study of T cells in Graves' hyperthyroidism and ophthalmopathy. Study-wide points: Blood also showed most of the thyroid clonotypes that were expanded above 0.001. Before onset, ophthalmopathy was predicted by the model a median around 6 months earlier.

Orbital computed tomography and thyroid ultrasound, together with serum TRAb and thyroxine and clinical symptoms, were used for diagnoses. Trimming took 0 bases from V and 4 from J; bases not matched to a gene: 1. The CDR3 has 15 amino acids. Germline CDR1 reads LGHNA; CDR2 reads YNFKEQ. What was amplified from RNA transcripts were TCR beta CDR3 regions. An initial round of RT-PCR targeting the TCR CDR3 relied on the HTBI primer set. TCRdb reprocessed the multiplex PCR reads via MiXCR and lists one record per CDR3 protein. The profile shows 560,000 or so distinct CDR3 sequences, approximately 44% of them singletons. Points on this clonotype: Its antigen is unknown.

V is TRBV4-2 and J is TRBJ2-5, with TRBD2 identical over 11 bases. This receptor was obtained from a woman aged 18-29 years with Graves' hyperthyroidism. Sequenced: peripheral blood or thyroid tissue (not recorded which). CDR3 sequence (DNA): TGTGCCAGCAGCCAAGACGGACTAGCGGGAGAGACCCAGTACTTC. Its translation: CASSQDGLAGETQYF.